A selection of T cell receptor beta chains follows, all from one sample in a study of blood T cells in healthy people across ages. TCRdb independently ran MiXCR on the 5' RACE reads; one entry per CDR3 protein. Here the sample spans 800,000 or so distinct CDR3 sequences, just under 25% being singletons. The data also belong to a second study, concerning T cells of mothers and their children.

Sequencing was done on a sample of blood. These receptors were obtained from a boy between 10 and 17 years old in good health. CDR3s include the opening cysteine and the closing phenylalanine or tryptophan.

V gene	J gene	CDR3 protein
TRBV5-6	TRBJ1-4	CASSLELGSNEKLFF
TRBV2	TRBJ2-7	CASWGQFGQYF
TRBV4-1	TRBJ1-1	CASSPPLGGMNTEAFF
TRBV6-4	TRBJ2-7	CASSDNRWYEQYF
TRBV10-3	TRBJ1-2	CAISVGGQNYGYTF
TRBV5-1	TRBJ2-7	CASTLSGKTYEQYF
TRBV30	TRBJ2-2	CAWTVDTGELFF
TRBV12-3/TRBV12-4	TRBJ1-6	CASRAYNADRANSPLHF
TRBV28	TRBJ2-1	CASSSGNTKMYNEQFF
TRBV9	TRBJ2-7	CASSVVDWEQYF
TRBV29-1	TRBJ2-3	CSAVGGASTDTQYF
TRBV9	TRBJ2-1	CASSVGMGLLYNEQFF
TRBV6-2/TRBV6-3	TRBJ2-5	CASSPDPRQMQETQYF
TRBV4-3	TRBJ1-1	CASSQDGAGDTEAFF
TRBV5-1	TRBJ2-7	CASSLGHEQYF
TRBV7-2	TRBJ2-3	CASSLSGLATQYF
TRBV7-2	NA	CASSWGQRGVRETQYF
TRBV19	TRBJ2-5	CASSIRKGPYQETQYF
TRBV5-1	TRBJ2-1	CASSVTGGTYNEQFF
TRBV5-1	TRBJ2-1	CASSPLANEQFF
TRBV5-1	NA	CASSRQGFHEQYF
TRBV18	TRBJ2-5	CASSKARGETQYF
TRBV24-1	NA	CATSGTGGAYEQYF
TRBV7-3	TRBJ2-1	CASSSPDRGRGFSEQFF
TRBV6-2/TRBV6-3	NA	CASSYSLAGDSYNEQFF
TRBV25-1	TRBJ1-4	CASSEFGGVEKLFF
TRBV20-1	TRBJ1-1	CSARDMGGRRSDTEAFF
TRBV12-3/TRBV12-4	TRBJ2-3	CASATQDTQYF
TRBV7-2	TRBJ2-1	CASSFLDREVNEQFF
TRBV7-2	TRBJ2-5	CASSQGGAVETQYF
TRBV7-9	TRBJ2-5	CASSSGTGKERGQYF
TRBV6-1	TRBJ2-5	CASSDQDRDETQYF
TRBV28	TRBJ2-7	CASSFLGGLEQYF
TRBV12-3/TRBV12-4	TRBJ2-3	CASSPPVGTDTQYF
TRBV4-3	TRBJ1-1	CASTSGRLNTEAFF
TRBV6-5	TRBJ1-1	CASSYGQLMNTEAFF
TRBV12-3/TRBV12-4	TRBJ2-7	CASSRQEFDYEQYF
TRBV29-1	TRBJ2-3	CSVEEGVVDTQYF
TRBV27	TRBJ1-1	CASSSGQTMNTEAFF
TRBV7-2	TRBJ2-7	CASSLWDRFEQYF
TRBV7-8	TRBJ2-5	CASSTSGPLQETQYF
TRBV6-5	TRBJ2-5	CASSRGPFNQETQYF
TRBV6-6	TRBJ1-2	CASSYLAGAGGYTF
TRBV6-2/TRBV6-3	TRBJ2-1	CATRAESSYNEQFF
TRBV28	TRBJ2-1	CASSSPSLRGRANEQFF
TRBV4-2	TRBJ1-5	CASSQEFRQNGNQPQHF
TRBV7-2	TRBJ1-2	CASSLGGGQSTYGYTF
TRBV7-9	TRBJ2-6	CASSQISRNREYSGANVLTF
TRBV6-5	TRBJ2-2	CASSYSPGLNTGELFF
TRBV7-3	TRBJ1-3	CLPAAGRDGDSSGNTIYF